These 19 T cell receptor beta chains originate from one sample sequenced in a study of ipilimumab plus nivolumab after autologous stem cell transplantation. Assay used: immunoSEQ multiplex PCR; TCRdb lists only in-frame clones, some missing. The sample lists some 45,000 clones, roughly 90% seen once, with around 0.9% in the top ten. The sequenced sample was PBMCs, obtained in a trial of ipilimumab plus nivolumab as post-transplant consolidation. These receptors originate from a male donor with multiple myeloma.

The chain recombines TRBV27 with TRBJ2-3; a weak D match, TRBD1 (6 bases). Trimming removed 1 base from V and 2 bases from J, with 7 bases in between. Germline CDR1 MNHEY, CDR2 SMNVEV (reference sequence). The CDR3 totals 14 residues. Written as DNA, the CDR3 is TGTGCCAGCAGTTTATACAGGGACACAGATACGCAGTATTTT. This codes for CASSLYRDTDTQYF.

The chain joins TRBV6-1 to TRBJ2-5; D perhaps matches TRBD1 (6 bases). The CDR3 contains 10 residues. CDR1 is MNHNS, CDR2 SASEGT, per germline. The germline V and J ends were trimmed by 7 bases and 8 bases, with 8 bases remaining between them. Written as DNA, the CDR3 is TGTGCCAGCACCAGGGGTACCCAGTACTTC. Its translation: CASTRGTQYF.

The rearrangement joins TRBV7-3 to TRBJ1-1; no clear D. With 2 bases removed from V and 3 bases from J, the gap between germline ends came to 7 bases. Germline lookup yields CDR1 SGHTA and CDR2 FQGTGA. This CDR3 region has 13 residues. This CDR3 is CASSLSYDTEAFF. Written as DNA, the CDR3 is TGTGCCAGCAGCTTATCTTACGACACTGAAGCTTTCTTT.

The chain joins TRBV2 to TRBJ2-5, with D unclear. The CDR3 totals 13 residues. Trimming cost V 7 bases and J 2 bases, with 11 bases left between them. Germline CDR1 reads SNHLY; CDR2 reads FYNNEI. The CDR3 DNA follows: TGTGCCAGCACTCAAAGTAAACAAGAGACCCAGTACTTC. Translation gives CASTQSKQETQYF.

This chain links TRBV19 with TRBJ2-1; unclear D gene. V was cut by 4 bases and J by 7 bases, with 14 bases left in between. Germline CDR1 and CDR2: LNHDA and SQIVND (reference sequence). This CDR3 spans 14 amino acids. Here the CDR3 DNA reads TGTGCCAGTAGTACGTCTGTCCGCGTAAATGAGCAGTTCTTC. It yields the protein CASSTSVRVNEQFF.

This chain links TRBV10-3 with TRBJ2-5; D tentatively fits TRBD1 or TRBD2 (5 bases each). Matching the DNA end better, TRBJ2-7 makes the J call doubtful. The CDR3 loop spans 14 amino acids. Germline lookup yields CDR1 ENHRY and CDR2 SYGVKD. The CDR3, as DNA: TGTGCCACCTGCAGGGACGCCAATTCCTACGAGCAGTACTTC. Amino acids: CATCRDANSYEQYF.

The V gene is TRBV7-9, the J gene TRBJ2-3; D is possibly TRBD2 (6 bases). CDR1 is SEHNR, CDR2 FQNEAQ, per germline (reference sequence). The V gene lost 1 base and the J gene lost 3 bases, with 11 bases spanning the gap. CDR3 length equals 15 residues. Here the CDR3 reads CASSLEAGLTDTQYF. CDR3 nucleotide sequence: TGTGCCAGCAGCTTAGAGGCGGGATTGACAGATACGCAGTATTTT. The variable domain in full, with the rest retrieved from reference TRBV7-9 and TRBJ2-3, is DTGVSQNPRHKITKRGQNVTFRCDPISEHNRLYWYRQTLGQGPEFLTYFQNEAQLEKSRLLSDRFSAERPKGSFSTLEIQRTEQGDSAMYLCASSLEAGLTDTQYFGPGTRLTVL.

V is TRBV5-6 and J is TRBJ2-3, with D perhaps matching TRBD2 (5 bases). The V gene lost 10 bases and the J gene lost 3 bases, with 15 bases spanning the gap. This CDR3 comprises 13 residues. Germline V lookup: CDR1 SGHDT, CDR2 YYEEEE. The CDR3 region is CAGSVGWTDTQYF. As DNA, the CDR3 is TGTGCCGGGAGCGTTGGCTGGACAGATACGCAGTATTTT.

CDR3 sequence: CASSLVFGGTGELFF. DNA for the CDR3: TGCGCCAGCAGCTTGGTTTTCGGGGGTACCGGGGAGCTGTTTTTT. The genes are TRBV5-1 and TRBJ2-2; D possibly corresponds to TRBD2 (6 bases). Trimming shortened V by 0 bases and J by 5 bases, and 11 bases separated the two germline ends. Looked up from germline, CDR1 is SGHRS and CDR2 is YFSETQ. The CDR3 has 15 amino acids.

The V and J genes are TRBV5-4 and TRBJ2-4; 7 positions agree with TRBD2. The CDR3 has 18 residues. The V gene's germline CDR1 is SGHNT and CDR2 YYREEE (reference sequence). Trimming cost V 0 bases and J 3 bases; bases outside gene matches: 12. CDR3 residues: CASSLAGVVGRDKNIQYF. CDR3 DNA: TGTGCCAGCAGCTTGGCAGGTGTGGTGGGGAGGGACAAAAACATTCAGTACTTC.

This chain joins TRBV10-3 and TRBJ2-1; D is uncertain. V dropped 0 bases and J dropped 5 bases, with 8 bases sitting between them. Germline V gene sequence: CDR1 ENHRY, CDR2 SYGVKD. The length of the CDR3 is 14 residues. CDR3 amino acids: CAISESQRHNEQFF. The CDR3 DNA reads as TGTGCCATCAGTGAGTCCCAGCGCCACAATGAGCAGTTCTTC.

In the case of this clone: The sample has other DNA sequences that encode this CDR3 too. As DNA, the CDR3 is TGTGCCAGCAGTCCGACTAGCGGGGGAGAGACCCAGTACTTC. This encodes CASSPTSGGETQYF. The J gene is TRBJ2-5, the V gene TRBV6-4, with 12 bases that match TRBD2. The CDR3 covers 14 residues. After removal of 5 bases from V and 4 bases from J, the junction contained 2 bases not matched to a gene. Germline-derived CDR1 and CDR2 are MRHNA and SNTAGT.

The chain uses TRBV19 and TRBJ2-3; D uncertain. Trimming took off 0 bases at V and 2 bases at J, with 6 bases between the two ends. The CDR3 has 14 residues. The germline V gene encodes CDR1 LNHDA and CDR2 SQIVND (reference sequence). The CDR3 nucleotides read TGTGCCAGTAGTATAGATGGGTACACAGATACGCAGTATTTT. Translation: CASSIDGYTDTQYF.

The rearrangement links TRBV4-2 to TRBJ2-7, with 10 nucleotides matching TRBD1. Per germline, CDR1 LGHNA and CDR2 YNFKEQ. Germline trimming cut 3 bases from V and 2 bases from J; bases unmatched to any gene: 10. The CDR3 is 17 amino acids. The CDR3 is CASSQAAGTGAAYEQYF. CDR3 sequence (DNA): TGTGCCAGCAGCCAGGCCGCGGGGACAGGGGCAGCCTACGAGCAGTACTTC.

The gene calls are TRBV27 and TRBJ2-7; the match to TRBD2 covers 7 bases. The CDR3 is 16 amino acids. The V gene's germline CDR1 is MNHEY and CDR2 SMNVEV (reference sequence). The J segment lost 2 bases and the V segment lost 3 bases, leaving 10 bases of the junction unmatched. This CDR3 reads CASSLGRDSTPYEQYF. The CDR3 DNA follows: TGTGCCAGCAGTTTGGGGAGGGACTCCACCCCCTACGAGCAGTACTTC.

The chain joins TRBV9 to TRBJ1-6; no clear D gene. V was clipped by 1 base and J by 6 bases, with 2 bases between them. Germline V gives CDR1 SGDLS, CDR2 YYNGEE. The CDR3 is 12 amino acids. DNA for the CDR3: TGTGCCAGCAGCGTATCTAATTCACCCCTCCACTTT. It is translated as CASSVSNSPLHF.

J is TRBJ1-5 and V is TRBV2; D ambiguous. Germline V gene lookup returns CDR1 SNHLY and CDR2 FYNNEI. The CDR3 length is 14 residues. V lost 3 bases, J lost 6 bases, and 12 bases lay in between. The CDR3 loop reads CASSDGRAAQPQHF. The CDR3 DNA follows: TGTGCCAGCAGTGATGGGAGGGCAGCTCAGCCCCAGCATTTT.

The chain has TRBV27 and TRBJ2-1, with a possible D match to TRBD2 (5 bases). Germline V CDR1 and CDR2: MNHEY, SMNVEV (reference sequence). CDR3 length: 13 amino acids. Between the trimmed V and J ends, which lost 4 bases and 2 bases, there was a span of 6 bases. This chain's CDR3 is CASSSGTYNEQFF. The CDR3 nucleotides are TGTGCCAGCAGTTCGGGGACCTACAATGAGCAGTTCTTC.

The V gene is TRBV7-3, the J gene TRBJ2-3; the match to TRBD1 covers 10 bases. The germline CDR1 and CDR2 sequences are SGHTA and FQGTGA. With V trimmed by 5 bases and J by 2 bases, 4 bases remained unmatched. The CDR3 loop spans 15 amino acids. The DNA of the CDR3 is TGTGCCAGCAGCCAAGACAGGGGGCTCACAGATACGCAGTATTTT. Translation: CASSQDRGLTDTQYF.